The rows below give T cell receptor beta chains drawn from one sample of a study of T-cell reconstitution after alpha-beta-depleted transplantation in children. TCRdb analysed the PCR reads with MiXCR anew, one entry per CDR3 protein. This sample has about 230,000 distinct CDR3 sequences, with roughly 10% found just once. This specimen consisted of PBMCs, obtained before TCRalphabeta/CD19-depleted stem cell transplant. The receptors shown here come from a child younger than two with acute myeloid leukemia, due to receive a stem cell transplant. CDR3s leave out the opening cysteine and the closing phenylalanine or tryptophan.

>TRBV6-5|TRBJ1-3
ASSSGQGTSGNTIY
>TRBV20-1|TRBJ2-1
SAQTSGNINEQF
>TRBV10-3|TRBJ1-1
AIRETEGTEAF
>TRBV7-9|TRBJ2-2
ATKTGTGNTIGELF
>TRBV7-9|TRBJ2-3
ASSPGFWAGSDTQY
>TRBV20-1|TRBJ1-2
SATGPGGYGYT
>TRBV25-1|TRBJ2-5
ASSDPGRGERETQY
>TRBV7-2|TRBJ2-7
ASSPSGSAYEQY
>TRBV11-2|TRBJ2-7
ASSWTGASYEQY
>TRBV12-3/TRBV12-4|TRBJ1-1
ASSQGPLTEAF
>TRBV6-2/TRBV6-3|TRBJ2-5
ASSYGLIAQETQY
>TRBV5-1|TRBJ1-5
ASSLIGDSNQPQH
>TRBV28|TRBJ2-7
ASSLGQGLKY
>TRBV27|TRBJ2-1
AFRTGSSYNEQF
>TRBV12-3/TRBV12-4|TRBJ2-1
ASRRGGAVDNEQF
>TRBV29-1|TRBJ2-5
SVETGVGTQY
>TRBV5-1|TRBJ2-1
ASSIHEGEQF
>TRBV9|TRBJ1-4
ASSPDGRNEKLF
>TRBV7-2|TRBJ1-1
ASSFSAGNTEAF
>TRBV20-1|TRBJ2-1
SARAPYEQF
>TRBV21-1|TRBJ1-6
ASSKGELRGTPLH
>TRBV20-1|TRBJ2-3
SARASTDTQY
>TRBV24-1|TRBJ2-2
ATSETGSGELF
>TRBV29-1|TRBJ1-1
SVEGAF
>TRBV1|TRBJ2-5
TSSQECPGQGKETQY
>TRBV11-3|TRBJ2-1
ASSLGVGGNEQF
>TRBV3-1|TRBJ1-1
ACCQDSPVNTEAF
>TRBV12-3/TRBV12-4|TRBJ2-1
ASSSSREGSYNEQF
>TRBV20-1|TRBJ2-3
SASQREGKDTQY
>TRBV29-1|TRBJ1-2
SVGLDALLGYT
>TRBV10-3|TRBJ2-3
AISADRAADTQY
>TRBV7-3|TRBJ1-1
ASSQNSGTPSQAF
>TRBV7-2|TRBJ2-5
ASSFLDGRQETQY
>TRBV20-1|TRBJ2-7
SARDLDPRYEQY
>TRBV6-5|TRBJ1-6
ASRTGLAYNSPLH
>TRBV7-6|TRBJ2-3
ASSLVGGDTQY
>TRBV19|TRBJ2-5
ASRSGEHETQY